Listed here are 10 T cell receptor beta chains from one sample, sequenced in a study of T-cell memory formation after mild COVID-19. MiXCR, applied by TCRdb to the 5' RACE reads, yields one record per CDR3 protein. The sample contains a few hundred thousand distinct CDR3 sequences, roughly a tenth of which appear only once. Sequencing was done on a sample of PBMCs or a T cell subset sorted from them (not recorded which). The receptors originated from a man between 18 and 35 years old who had mild COVID-19 (a few samples of this study predate the infection). Cell type and time point are not known.

The chain is built from TRBV12-3 or TRBV12-4 and TRBJ2-7; D is unclear. This CDR3 comprises 12 residues. V lost 4 bases, J lost 6 bases, and 10 bases lay in between. CDR3 protein: CASSSDGREQYV. The CDR3 region has the DNA TGTGCCAGCAGTTCGGACGGCCGCGAGCAGTACGTC.

This clonotype turned up a few times. V gene TRBV6-5 combines with J gene TRBJ1-1; D unclear. Trimming removed 4 bases at V and 1 base at J, with 10 bases between. Per the germline V gene, CDR1 is MNHEY and CDR2 is SVGAGI. The length of the CDR3 is 14 residues. The CDR3 DNA reads as TGTGCCAGCAGTTGGACGAACCAGAACACTGAAGCTTTCTTT. It encodes CASSWTNQNTEAFF.

This clonotype appeared a single time. This clone may be a read error of a much larger clone one base away. The gene calls are TRBV4-3 and TRBJ2-1; 13 bases match TRBD2. The CDR3 totals 15 residues. CDR1 and CDR2 (germline): LGHNA, YSLEER. CDR3 in amino acids: CDSSPRLAGGDEQFF. CDR3 nucleotide sequence: TGCGACAGCAGCCCCCGACTAGCGGGGGGTGATGAGCAGTTCTTC.

In its sample, this clonotype was seen a few times. The chain uses TRBV12-3 or TRBV12-4 and TRBJ2-5; D gene uncertain. The V end was cut by 6 bases, the J end by 6 bases, with 17 bases between. The CDR3 sequence is 14 residues long. CDR3 nucleotide sequence: TGTGCCAGCAGCCCGGGTCAGCGCTTAAAGACCCAGTACTTC. Residues: CASSPGQRLKTQYF.

This clonotype was seen ten or more times. This rearrangement joins TRBV6-5 to TRBJ1-1; D unclear. The CDR3 has 13 amino acids. Germline CDR1 is MNHEY and CDR2 is SVGAGI. V was shortened by 6 bases and J by 7 bases, with 15 bases between the two germline ends. The CDR3 spells CASRDPDEDEAFF. CDR3 nucleotide sequence: TGTGCCAGCAGAGATCCGGACGAAGATGAAGCTTTCTTT.

The chain uses TRBV12-3 or TRBV12-4 and TRBJ2-7; tentative D call: TRBD1 (6 bases). The V gene lost 8 bases and the J gene lost 3 bases, with 14 bases spanning the gap. The CDR3 runs 13 residues. The CDR3 is CASGPTGYYEQYF. The CDR3 coding sequence is TGTGCCAGCGGACCGACAGGTTACTACGAGCAGTACTTC.

The chain carries TRBV6-5 and TRBJ1-2, with a weak D call TRBD1 (6 bases). Germline V gene lookup returns CDR1 MNHEY and CDR2 SVGAGI. Trimming stripped 5 bases from V and 2 bases from J, with 15 bases between. CDR3 size: 15 residues. The CDR3 region is CASSTRTASNYGYTF. CDR3 coding DNA: TGTGCCAGCAGTACTCGGACAGCTTCAAACTATGGCTACACCTTC.

This clonotype was found many times. The CDR3 sequence is CASSQGSGGSTDTQYF. In DNA form, the CDR3 reads TGCGCCAGCAGCCAAGGATCGGGGGGATCCACAGATACGCAGTATTTT. The chain joins TRBV4-3 to TRBJ2-3, with 7 positions matching TRBD2. The V and J ends lost 1 base and 2 bases, in that order; junction bases with no gene match: 6. The CDR3 is made up of 16 amino acids. The germline CDR1 and CDR2 sequences are LGHNA and YSLEER.

Only a few counts were recorded for this clonotype. The chain is built from TRBV7-3 and TRBJ2-5, with TRBD1 identical over 10 bases. The CDR3 consists of 16 residues. The germline gives CDR1 SGHTA, CDR2 FQGTGA. The V and J ends lost 5 bases and 4 bases, in that order; junction bases with no gene match: 10. The CDR3 DNA is TGTGCCAGCAGCCCCTCCGGGACAGGGGTAGGAGAGACCCAGTACTTC. Protein product: CASSPSGTGVGETQYF.

This chain links TRBV5-1 with TRBJ2-5; 7 bases are shared with TRBD1. The CDR3 loop spans 14 amino acids. The trim removed 3 bases at V and 5 bases at J, leaving 7 bases unmatched. Per the germline V gene, CDR1 is SGHRS and CDR2 is YFSETQ. The CDR3 loop reads CASSSQGLRETQYF. In DNA, the CDR3 is TGCGCCAGCAGCTCACAGGGGCTTCGGGAGACCCAGTACTTC.